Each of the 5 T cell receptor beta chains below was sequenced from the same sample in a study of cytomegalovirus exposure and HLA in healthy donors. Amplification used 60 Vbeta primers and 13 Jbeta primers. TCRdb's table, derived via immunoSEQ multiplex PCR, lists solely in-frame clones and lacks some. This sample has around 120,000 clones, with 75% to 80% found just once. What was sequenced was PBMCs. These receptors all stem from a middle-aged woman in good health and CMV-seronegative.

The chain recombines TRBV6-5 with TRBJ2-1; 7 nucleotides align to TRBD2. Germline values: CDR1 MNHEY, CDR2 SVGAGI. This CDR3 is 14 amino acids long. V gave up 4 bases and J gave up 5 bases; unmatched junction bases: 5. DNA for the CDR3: TGTGCCAGCAGTTCCTCGACTAGCCACAATGAGCAGTTCTTC. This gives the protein CASSSSTSHNEQFF.

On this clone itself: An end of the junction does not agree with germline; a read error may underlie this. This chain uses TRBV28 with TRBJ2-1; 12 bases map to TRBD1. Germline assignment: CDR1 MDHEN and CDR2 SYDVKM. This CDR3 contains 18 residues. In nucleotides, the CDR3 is TGTGCCAGCAGCTTATCAGGCCCGGGACAGGGGGCCTTCGGTGAGCAGTTCTTC. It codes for CASSLSGPGQGAFGEQFF. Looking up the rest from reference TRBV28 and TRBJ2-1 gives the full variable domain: DVKVTQSSRYLVKRTGEKVFLECVQDMDHENMFWYRQDPGLGLRLIYFSYDVKMKEKGDIPEGYSVSREKKERFSLILESASTNQTSMYLCASSLSGPGQGAFGEQFFGPGTRLTVL.

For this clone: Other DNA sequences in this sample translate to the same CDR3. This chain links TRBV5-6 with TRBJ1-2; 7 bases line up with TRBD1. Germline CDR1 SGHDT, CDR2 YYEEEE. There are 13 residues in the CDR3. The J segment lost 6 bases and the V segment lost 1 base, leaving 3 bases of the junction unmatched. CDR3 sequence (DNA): TGTGCCAGCAGCTTGCGGCAGGGGGATGGCTACACCTTC. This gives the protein CASSLRQGDGYTF.

The CDR3 reads CASRFAGTGYNEQFF. The CDR3 DNA sequence: TGTGCCAGCAGATTCGCCGGGACAGGGTACAATGAGCAGTTCTTC. J is TRBJ2-1 and V is TRBV28; 9 positions match TRBD1. The CDR3 runs to 15 residues. Trimming at V came to 6 bases and at J to 4 bases, leaving 7 bases not matched to a gene. Germline V gene sequence: CDR1 MDHEN, CDR2 SYDVKM.

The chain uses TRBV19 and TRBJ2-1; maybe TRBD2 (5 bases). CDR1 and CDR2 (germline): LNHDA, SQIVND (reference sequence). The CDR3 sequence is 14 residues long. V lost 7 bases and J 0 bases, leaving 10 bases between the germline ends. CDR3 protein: CASKDFVSYNEQFF. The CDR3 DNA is TGTGCCAGTAAGGACTTTGTCTCCTACAATGAGCAGTTCTTC. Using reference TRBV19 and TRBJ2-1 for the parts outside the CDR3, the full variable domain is DGGITQSPKYLFRKEGQNVTLSCEQNLNHDAMYWYRQDPGQGLRLIYYSQIVNDFQKGDIAEGYSVSREKKESFPLTVTSAQKNPTAFYLCASKDFVSYNEQFFGPGTRLTVL.